The clone carrying this T cell receptor beta chain was observed a few times. The data were obtained in a study of early T cells in non-severe SARS-CoV-2 infection. Overall study: From unsorted whole blood, bulk RNA was sequenced, and the chains remained unpaired.

Individual cDNA molecules received unique molecular identifiers. Using its own MiXCR run on the 5' RACE reads, TCRdb lists one record per CDR3 protein. The repertoire holds about 67,000 distinct CDR3 sequences, 11% seen once, with 3.8% in the top ten. Trimming took 1 base from V and 3 from J, leaving 6 bases between them. The CDR3 extends over 13 amino acids. CDR1 is SEHNR and CDR2 is FQNEAQ in the germline V gene (reference sequence). This TCR derives from an adult who was a healthcare worker with PCR-confirmed SARS-CoV-2 infection or an uninfected control (not recorded which). J is TRBJ1-2 and V is TRBV7-9; the D is unclear. The sequenced sample was whole blood. CDR3 DNA sequence: TGTGCCAGCAGCTTAGTTGGGGACTATGGCTACACCTTC. Encoded protein: CASSLVGDYGYTF.